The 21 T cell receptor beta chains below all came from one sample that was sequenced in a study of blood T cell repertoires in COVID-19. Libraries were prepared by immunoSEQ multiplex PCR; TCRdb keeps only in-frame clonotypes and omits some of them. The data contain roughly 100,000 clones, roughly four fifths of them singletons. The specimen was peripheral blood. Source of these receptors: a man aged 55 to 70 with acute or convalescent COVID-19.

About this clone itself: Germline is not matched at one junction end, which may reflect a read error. The CDR3 here is CASNIGVDEQFF. The CDR3, as DNA: TGTGCCAGTAATATAGGAGTCGATGAGCAGTTCTTC. The gene calls are TRBV19 and TRBJ2-1; no clear D gene. Per the germline V gene, CDR1 is LNHDA and CDR2 is SQIVND (reference sequence). This CDR3 has 12 amino acids.

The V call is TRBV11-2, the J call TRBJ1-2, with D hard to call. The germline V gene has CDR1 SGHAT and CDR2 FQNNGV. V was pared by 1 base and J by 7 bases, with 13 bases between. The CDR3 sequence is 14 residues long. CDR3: CASSLGAGSSGYTF. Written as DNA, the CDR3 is TGTGCCAGCAGCTTAGGCGCGGGTAGTAGTGGCTACACCTTC.

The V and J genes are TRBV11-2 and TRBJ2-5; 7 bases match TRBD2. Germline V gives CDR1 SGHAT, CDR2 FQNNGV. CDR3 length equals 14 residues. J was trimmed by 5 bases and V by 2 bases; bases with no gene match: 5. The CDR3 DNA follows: TGTGCCAGCAGCTTACTGGGGGGGGATGAGACCCAGTACTTC. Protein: CASSLLGGDETQYF.

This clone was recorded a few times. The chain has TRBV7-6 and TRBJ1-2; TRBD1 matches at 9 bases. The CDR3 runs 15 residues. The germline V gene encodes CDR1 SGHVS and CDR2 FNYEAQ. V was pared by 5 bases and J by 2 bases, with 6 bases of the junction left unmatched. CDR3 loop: CASSGLGQGNYGYTF. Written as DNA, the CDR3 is TGTGCCAGCAGCGGATTGGGACAGGGAAACTATGGCTACACCTTC.

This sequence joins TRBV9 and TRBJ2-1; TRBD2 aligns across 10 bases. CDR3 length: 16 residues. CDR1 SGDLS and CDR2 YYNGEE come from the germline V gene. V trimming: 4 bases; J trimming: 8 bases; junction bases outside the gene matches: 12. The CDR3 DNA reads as TGTGCCAGCAGCCCATCGGCTAGCGGGAGTAGGTATGAGCAGTTCTTC. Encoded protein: CASSPSASGSRYEQFF.

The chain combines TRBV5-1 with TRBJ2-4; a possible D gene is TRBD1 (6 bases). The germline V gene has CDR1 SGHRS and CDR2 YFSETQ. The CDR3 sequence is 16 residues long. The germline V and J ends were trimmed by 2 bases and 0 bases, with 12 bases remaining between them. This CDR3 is CASSLPLQGAKNIQYF. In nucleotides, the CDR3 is TGCGCCAGCAGCTTACCCCTACAGGGAGCCAAAAACATTCAGTACTTC.

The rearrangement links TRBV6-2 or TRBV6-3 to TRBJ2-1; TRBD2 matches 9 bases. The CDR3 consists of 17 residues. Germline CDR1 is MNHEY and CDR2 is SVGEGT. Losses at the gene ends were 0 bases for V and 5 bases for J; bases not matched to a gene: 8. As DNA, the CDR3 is TGTGCCAGCAGTTACTCGAGGGCGGGAGGGCCGAACAATGAGCAGTTCTTC. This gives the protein CASSYSRAGGPNNEQFF.

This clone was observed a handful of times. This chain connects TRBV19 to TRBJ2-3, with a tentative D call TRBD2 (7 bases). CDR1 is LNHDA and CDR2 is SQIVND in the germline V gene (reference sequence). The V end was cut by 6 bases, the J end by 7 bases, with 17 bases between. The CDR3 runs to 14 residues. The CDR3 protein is CASRGAGDVNTQYF. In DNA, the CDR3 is TGTGCCAGTAGGGGGGCGGGAGATGTTAATACGCAGTATTTT.

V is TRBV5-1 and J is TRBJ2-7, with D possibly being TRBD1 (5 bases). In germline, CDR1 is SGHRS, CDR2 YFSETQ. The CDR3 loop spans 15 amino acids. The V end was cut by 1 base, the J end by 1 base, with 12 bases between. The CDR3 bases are TGCGCCAGCAGCTTGAGGGGTCGAGTTTCCTACGAGCAGTACTTC. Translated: CASSLRGRVSYEQYF.

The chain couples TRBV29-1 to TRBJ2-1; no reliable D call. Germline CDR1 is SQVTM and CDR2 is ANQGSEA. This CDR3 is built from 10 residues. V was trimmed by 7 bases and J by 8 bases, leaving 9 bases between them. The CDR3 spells CSAYQDEQFF. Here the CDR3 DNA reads TGCAGCGCTTATCAGGATGAGCAGTTCTTC.

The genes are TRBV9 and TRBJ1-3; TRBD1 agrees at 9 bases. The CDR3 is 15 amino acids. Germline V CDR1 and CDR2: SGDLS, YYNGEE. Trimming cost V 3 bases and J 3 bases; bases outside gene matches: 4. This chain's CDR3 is CASSAQGADGNTIYF. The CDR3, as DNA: TGTGCCAGCAGCGCACAGGGGGCGGATGGAAACACCATATATTTT.

CDR3 nucleotides: TGTGCCAGCAGCTTATCGAGGGGGACAGGACCTTACTTC. Translating gives CASSLSRGTGPYF. V gene TRBV11-3 combines with J gene TRBJ2-7, with 8 bases fitting TRBD1. The germline V gene has CDR1 SGHNT and CDR2 YENEEA. CDR3 length equals 13 residues. Unmatched junction bases numbered 10, after V lost 2 bases and J lost 13 bases.

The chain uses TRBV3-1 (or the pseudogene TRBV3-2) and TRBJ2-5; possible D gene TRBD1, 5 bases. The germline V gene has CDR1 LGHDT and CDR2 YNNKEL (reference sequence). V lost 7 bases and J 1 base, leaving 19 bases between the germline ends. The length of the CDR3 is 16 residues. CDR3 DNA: TGTGCCAGCAAGCCAAGGGGCGGTAACCGCCAAGAGACCCAGTACTTC. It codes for CASKPRGGNRQETQYF.

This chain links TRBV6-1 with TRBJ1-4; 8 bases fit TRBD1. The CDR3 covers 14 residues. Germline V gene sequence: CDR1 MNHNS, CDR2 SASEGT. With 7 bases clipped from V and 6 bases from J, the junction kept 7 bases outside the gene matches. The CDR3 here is CASKDRGIDEKLFF. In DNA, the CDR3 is TGTGCCAGCAAAGACAGGGGTATAGATGAAAAACTGTTTTTT.

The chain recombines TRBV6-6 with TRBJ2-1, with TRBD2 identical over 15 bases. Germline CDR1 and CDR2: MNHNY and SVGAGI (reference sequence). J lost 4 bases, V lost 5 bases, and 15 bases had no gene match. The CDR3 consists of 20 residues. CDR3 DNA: TGTGCCAGCAGTCCAGGTCGGACTAGCGGGGGGGGGACCTTTTACAATGAGCAGTTCTTC. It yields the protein CASSPGRTSGGGTFYNEQFF.

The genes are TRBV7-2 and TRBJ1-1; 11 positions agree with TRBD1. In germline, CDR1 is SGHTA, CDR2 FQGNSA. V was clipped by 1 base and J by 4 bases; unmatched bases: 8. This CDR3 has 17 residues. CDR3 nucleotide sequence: TGTGCCAGCAGCTTAGGATTTGTAGGGACAGGGGGCACTGAAGCTTTCTTT. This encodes CASSLGFVGTGGTEAFF.

CDR3 sequence (DNA): TGTGCCAGCAGCTTGGGCAGGAACACTGAAGCTTTCTTT. Protein: CASSLGRNTEAFF. The rearrangement joins TRBV5-6 to TRBJ1-1; D gene ambiguous. V lost 0 bases and J 1 base, leaving 4 bases between the germline ends. The CDR3 length is 13 residues. Germline CDR1 and CDR2: SGHDT and YYEEEE.

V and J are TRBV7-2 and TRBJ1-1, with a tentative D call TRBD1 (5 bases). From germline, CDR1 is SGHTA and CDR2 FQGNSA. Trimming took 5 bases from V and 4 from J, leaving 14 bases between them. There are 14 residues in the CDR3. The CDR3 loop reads CASSTTGIGTEAFF. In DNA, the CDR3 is TGTGCCAGCAGCACCACAGGTATCGGCACTGAAGCTTTCTTT.

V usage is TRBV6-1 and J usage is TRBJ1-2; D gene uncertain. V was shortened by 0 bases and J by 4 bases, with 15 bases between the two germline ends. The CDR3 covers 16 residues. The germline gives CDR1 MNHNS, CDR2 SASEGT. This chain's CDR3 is CASSEAIGRGTYGYTF. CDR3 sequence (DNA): TGTGCCAGCAGTGAAGCCATCGGGAGAGGTACCTATGGCTACACCTTC.

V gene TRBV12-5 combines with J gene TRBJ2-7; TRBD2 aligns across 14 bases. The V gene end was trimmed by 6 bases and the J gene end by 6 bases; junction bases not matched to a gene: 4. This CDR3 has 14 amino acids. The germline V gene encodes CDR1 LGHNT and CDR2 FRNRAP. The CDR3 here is CASGPGTSGSEQYF. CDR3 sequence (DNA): TGTGCTAGTGGCCCGGGGACTAGCGGGAGCGAGCAGTACTTC.

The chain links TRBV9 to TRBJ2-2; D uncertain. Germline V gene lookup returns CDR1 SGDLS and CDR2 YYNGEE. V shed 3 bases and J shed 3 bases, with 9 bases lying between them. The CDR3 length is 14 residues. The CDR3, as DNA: TGTGCCAGCAGCGCGGTCGGTTACACCGGGGAGCTGTTTTTT. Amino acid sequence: CASSAVGYTGELFF.